The next 24 T cell receptor beta chains were all read from a single sample in a study of blood T cell repertoires in COVID-19. Only in-frame clones appear in the TCRdb table, and some are missing; sequencing was by immunoSEQ multiplex PCR. The sample records 200,000 to 250,000 clones, 85% to 90% being singletons. The specimen sequenced was PBMCs or T cells enriched from blood (not recorded which). The receptors originated from a woman aged 50 to 65 with acute COVID-19.

This rearrangement joins TRBV6-5 to TRBJ2-7; the match to TRBD1 covers 7 bases. V trimming: 6 bases; J trimming: 3 bases; junction bases outside the gene matches: 8. The V gene's germline CDR1 is MNHEY and CDR2 SVGAGI. The CDR3 spans 14 residues. In DNA form, the CDR3 reads TGTGCCAGCAGGAGCCCGGGACAGAGCTACGAGCAGTACTTC. This encodes CASRSPGQSYEQYF.

The V gene is TRBV28, the J gene TRBJ1-2; the match to TRBD1 covers 9 bases. The trim removed 2 bases at V and 4 bases at J, leaving 5 bases unmatched. The CDR3 contains 15 residues. Germline V gene data show CDR1 as MDHEN and CDR2 as SYDVKM. The CDR3 sequence: CASSLLQGAGYGYTF. The CDR3 DNA is TGTGCCAGCAGTTTACTACAGGGGGCAGGCTATGGCTACACCTTC.

V gene TRBV11-2 combines with J gene TRBJ2-1, with D hard to call. This CDR3 is 16 amino acids long. V was shortened by 1 base and J by 2 bases, with 12 bases between the two germline ends. Germline CDR1 and CDR2: SGHAT and FQNNGV. The CDR3 DNA reads as TGTGCCAGCAGCTTAGTAGCCGGGTCCCCCTACAATGAGCAGTTCTTC. Amino acids: CASSLVAGSPYNEQFF.

This clone occurred a few times. The chain combines TRBV4-1 with TRBJ2-3, with TRBD1 matching over 9 bases. This CDR3 is built from 15 residues. Germline V CDR1 and CDR2: MGHRA, YSYEKL. With V trimmed by 6 bases and J by 4 bases, 8 bases remained unmatched. The chain's CDR3 is CASSPDRGASDTQYF. The DNA of the CDR3 is TGCGCCAGCAGTCCGGACAGGGGAGCGTCAGATACGCAGTATTTT.

V is TRBV6-5 and J is TRBJ1-4, with 7 bases lining up with TRBD1. The trim removed 0 bases at V and 7 bases at J, leaving 8 bases unmatched. The CDR3 loop spans 16 amino acids. Germline loops: CDR1 MNHEY, CDR2 SVGAGI. Here the CDR3 DNA reads TGTGCCAGCAGTTACTCGTCGGGTGCAGGGGGTGAAAAACTGTTTTTT. Encoded protein: CASSYSSGAGGEKLFF.

The chain joins TRBV5-1 to TRBJ2-3; D is possibly TRBD1 (5 bases). V shed 2 bases and J shed 0 bases, with 10 bases lying between them. Germline assignment: CDR1 SGHRS and CDR2 YFSETQ. CDR3 length: 15 amino acids. CDR3 nucleotide sequence: TGCGCCAGCAGCTTAAGGACATCTAGCACAGATACGCAGTATTTT. Its translation is CASSLRTSSTDTQYF.

V usage is TRBV19 and J usage is TRBJ2-7; maybe TRBD1 (6 bases). Germline V gene lookup returns CDR1 LNHDA and CDR2 SQIVND (reference sequence). Between the trimmed V and J ends, which lost 9 bases and 1 base, there was a span of 16 bases. This CDR3 contains 14 residues. In DNA form, the CDR3 reads TGTGCCAGCACCGGGACATCGGGGTCCTACGAGCAGTACTTC. Its translation is CASTGTSGSYEQYF.

The V call is TRBV5-1, the J call TRBJ2-2, with D possibly matching TRBD2 (6 bases). The ends were cut back, 4 bases at V and 4 bases at J, with 11 bases in the middle. Germline V lookup: CDR1 SGHRS, CDR2 YFSETQ. The CDR3 length is 14 residues. CDR3 sequence: CASSAGLSTGELFF. The CDR3 DNA reads TGCGCCAGCAGCGCCGGACTAAGCACCGGGGAGCTGTTTTTT.

The chain recombines TRBV5-6 with TRBJ2-2; 7 nucleotides align to TRBD1. Trimming cost V 5 bases and J 0 bases; bases outside gene matches: 4. The CDR3 covers 15 residues. From germline, CDR1 is SGHDT and CDR2 YYEEEE. CDR3 protein: CASRTQGTNTGELFF. The CDR3 DNA follows: TGTGCCAGCAGGACACAGGGGACGAACACCGGGGAGCTGTTTTTT.

The chain is built from TRBV9 and TRBJ2-7; TRBD2 agrees at 13 bases. The length of the CDR3 is 16 residues. V lost 4 bases and J lost 4; bases outside the gene matches: 8. The V gene's germline CDR1 is SGDLS and CDR2 YYNGEE. CDR3 DNA: TGTGCCAGCAGCCCTGGACTAGCGGGGGATTTTTACGAGCAGTACTTC. This translates into CASSPGLAGDFYEQYF.

The genes are TRBV12-3 or TRBV12-4 and TRBJ2-1, with D uncertain. V lost 4 bases, J lost 7 bases, and 2 bases lay in between. CDR3 length: 10 residues. The CDR3 DNA reads TGTGCCAGCAGTTCGAATGAGCAGTTCTTC. Protein product: CASSSNEQFF.

The chain links TRBV11-2 to TRBJ2-1; D gene ambiguous. CDR3 length: 13 amino acids. The V end was cut by 6 bases, the J end by 0 bases, with 6 bases between. Germline V gives CDR1 SGHAT, CDR2 FQNNGV. DNA for the CDR3: TGTGCCAGCAGAGTGGCCTCCTACAATGAGCAGTTCTTC. Its protein product is CASRVASYNEQFF.

The chain uses TRBV11-2 and TRBJ1-1; D is uncertain. V lost 4 bases to trimming and J lost 0 bases, with 6 bases between them. CDR3 length: 13 residues. The germline CDR1 and CDR2 sequences are SGHAT and FQNNGV. The DNA of the CDR3 is TGTGCCAGCAGCTCCAATTTGAACACTGAAGCTTTCTTT. Amino acids: CASSSNLNTEAFF.

The gene calls are TRBV7-2 and TRBJ2-3; tentatively, D is TRBD2 (6 bases). Trimming left V 7 bases short and J 1 base short, with 9 bases between. The CDR3 loop spans 13 amino acids. The germline gives CDR1 SGHTA, CDR2 FQGNSA. In DNA, the CDR3 is TGTGCCAGCAAGGAGCGGGGCACAGATACGCAGTATTTT. Its protein is CASKERGTDTQYF.

The sample holds one count of this clone. Within the sample, other DNA sequences also encode this same CDR3. The chain joins TRBV7-9 to TRBJ1-2; no definite D call. Trimming cost V 6 bases and J 1 base, with 3 bases left between them. The CDR3 spans 11 residues. CDR1 and CDR2 (germline): SEHNR, FQNEAQ (reference sequence). CDR3: CASSINYGYTF. In DNA, the CDR3 is TGTGCCAGCAGTATTAACTATGGCTACACCTTC. Filled out from reference TRBV7-9 and TRBJ1-2, the complete variable domain reads DTGVSQNPRHKITKRGQNVTFRCDPISEHNRLYWYRQTLGQGPEFLTYFQNEAQLEKSRLLSDRFSAERPKGSFSTLEIQRTEQGDSAMYLCASSINYGYTFGSGTRLTVV.

This rearrangement joins TRBV18 to TRBJ2-2; 11 positions match TRBD2. Unmatched junction bases numbered 6, after V lost 3 bases and J lost 0 bases. The CDR3 has 18 residues. CDR1 is KGHSH and CDR2 is LQKENI in the germline V gene. As DNA, the CDR3 is TGTGCCAGCTCACCGCGGACTAGCGGGTTGGCGAACACCGGGGAGCTGTTTTTT. It is translated as CASSPRTSGLANTGELFF.

The chain combines TRBV13 with TRBJ2-7; 7 bases line up with TRBD2. This CDR3 spans 14 amino acids. The germline V gene encodes CDR1 PRHDT and CDR2 FYEKMQ (reference sequence). V dropped 5 bases and J dropped 1; count of bases not matched to a gene: 5. CDR3 DNA sequence: TGTGCCAGCAGCCGGGGAGCGGGGTCCTACGAGCAGTACTTC. Its protein product is CASSRGAGSYEQYF.

The chain is built from TRBV27 and TRBJ1-6, with 10 bases fitting TRBD1. Trimming cost V 5 bases and J 9 bases; bases outside gene matches: 7. Germline V CDR1 and CDR2: MNHEY, SMNVEV (reference sequence). This CDR3 is built from 15 residues. CDR3 residues: CASSLRDRGSSPLHF. CDR3 bases: TGTGCCAGCAGTCTCCGGGACAGGGGTAGTTCACCCCTCCACTTT.

The J gene is TRBJ2-7, the V gene TRBV6-1; D is ambiguous. Germline V gives CDR1 MNHNS, CDR2 SASEGT. Deletions cut 5 bases from V and 5 bases from J, with 13 bases between. This CDR3 region has 13 residues. The CDR3 DNA is TGTGCCAGCAGTTCCGTACTTATCCACGAGCAGTACTTC. Translated, it gives CASSSVLIHEQYF.

The V and J genes are TRBV28 and TRBJ1-5; TRBD1 might be the D (6 bases). The length of the CDR3 is 13 residues. Trimming pared 2 bases from V and 16 bases from J, leaving 18 bases between. Germline V gene data show CDR1 as MDHEN and CDR2 as SYDVKM. CDR3 amino acids: CASSLTSGTSIHF. CDR3 nucleotides: TGTGCCAGCAGTTTAACCTCCGGGACAAGTATCCATTTT.

The chain carries TRBV9 and TRBJ1-1; 9 bases match TRBD1. Trimming at V came to 0 bases and at J to 1 base, leaving 4 bases not matched to a gene. Germline V lookup: CDR1 SGDLS, CDR2 YYNGEE. This CDR3 spans 16 amino acids. The CDR3 DNA follows: TGTGCCAGCAGCGTAGTTCGGGACAGGGCGAACACTGAAGCTTTCTTT. Translation: CASSVVRDRANTEAFF.

The chain joins TRBV28 to TRBJ2-7; D may be TRBD2 (6 bases). CDR3 length equals 15 residues. V was pared by 4 bases and J by 2 bases, with 15 bases between. The germline V gene encodes CDR1 MDHEN and CDR2 SYDVKM. In DNA form, the CDR3 reads TGTGCCAGCAGTTCCCTGGGGGGACCGACCTACGAGCAGTACTTC. Its protein product is CASSSLGGPTYEQYF.

This chain uses TRBV27 with TRBJ1-2; possible D gene TRBD1, 6 bases. The ends were cut back, 3 bases at V and 5 bases at J, with 16 bases in the middle. This CDR3 has 15 residues. Germline-derived CDR1 and CDR2 are MNHEY and SMNVEV (reference sequence). The CDR3 loop reads CASSFGGPRPYGYTF. DNA for the CDR3: TGTGCCAGCAGTTTCGGGGGGCCGAGACCTTATGGCTACACCTTC.

Here the CDR3 reads CASSRTGLVGYTF. In nucleotides, the CDR3 is TGTGCCAGCAGTCGGACAGGGTTGGTTGGCTACACCTTC. J is TRBJ1-2 and V is TRBV6-5, with 8 nucleotides matching TRBD1. Germline assignment: CDR1 MNHEY and CDR2 SVGAGI. This CDR3 region has 13 residues. Trimming at V came to 5 bases and at J to 7 bases, leaving 6 bases not matched to a gene.